A selection of T cell receptor beta chains follows, all from one sample in a study of T cell changes during pregnancy in multiple sclerosis. Only in-frame clones appear in the TCRdb table, and some are missing; sequencing was by immunoSEQ multiplex PCR. The repertoire holds 40,000 to 50,000 clones, approximately 92% seen once, with 0.7% in the top ten. The specimen was CD4+ T cells from peripheral blood mononuclear cells, collected before pregnancy. The receptor source for this set is a female donor with multiple sclerosis, enrolled in a pregnancy study. Each CDR3 is given with its conserved first and last residue. A D gene is named only where the DNA matches it firmly.

TRBJ1-5 TRBV28 NA TGTGCCAGCAGTTTTGGTAGGGGCGGGAGAAGTAGCAATCAGCCCCAGCATTTT CASSFGRGGRSSNQPQHF
TRBJ1-1 TRBV4-1 TRBD1 TGCGCCAGCAGTTGGACAGGGGAAGGAACTGAAGCTTTCTTT CASSWTGEGTEAFF
TRBJ1-1 TRBV5-5 NA TGTGCCAGCAGCTTAGGCGGGTTTGAAGCTTTCTTT CASSLGGFEAFF
TRBJ2-1 TRBV5-4 TRBD2 TGTGCCAGCAGCCCCGCGGGGGGCCAGCGCAATGAGCAGTTCTTC CASSPAGGQRNEQFF
TRBJ1-5 TRBV9 TRBD1 TGTGCCAGCAGCGTAGGCCAGGGGGAAAATCAGCCCCAGCATTTT CASSVGQGENQPQHF
TRBJ1-5 TRBV4-2 TRBD1 TGTGCCAGCAGCCAAACTGGGACAGTCAATCAGCCCCAGCATTTT CASSQTGTVNQPQHF
TRBJ2-3 TRBV9 NA TGTGCCAGCAGCACCGGGGTGGCAGATACGCAGTATTTT CASSTGVADTQYF
TRBJ2-3 TRBV20-1 NA TGCAGTGCCCCCAAAACAGATACGCAGTATTTT CSAPKTDTQYF
TRBJ1-5 TRBV4-3 TRBD1 TGCGCCAGCAGCCAAGGGACAGGGGGCAATCAGCCCCAGCATTTT CASSQGTGGNQPQHF
TRBJ2-7 TRBV7-8 NA TGTGCCAGCAGCCTTTTCGCGGGATTGGCCTACGAGCAGTACTTC CASSLFAGLAYEQYF
TRBJ1-4 TRBV30 TRBD1 TGTGCCTGGGCAGAGAGGGGGCTGGAAAAACTGTTTTTT CAWAERGLEKLFF
TRBJ2-6 TRBV7-2 TRBD1 TGTGCCAGCAGCTTGTTTGGGGACAGGGTGGCTGGGGCCAACGTCCTGACTTTC CASSLFGDRVAGANVLTF
TRBJ2-5 TRBV9 NA TGTGCCAGCAGCGTAGTTGGCAGCCAGGGAGAGACCCAGTACTTC CASSVVGSQGETQYF
TRBJ1-2 TRBV28 TRBD1 TGTGCCAGCAGTTTAGGACAGGTGAGCCAGTATGGCTACACCTTC CASSLGQVSQYGYTF